The clone carrying this TCR beta chain has a single count. Antigen unknown. This entry comes from a study of shared clonotypes between healthy human individuals. Overall study context: A donor's plate count was three for CD4 naive and three for CD4 memory; CD8 naive had two and CD8 memory one. Points from the study as a whole: A small donor pool kept down the genetic and exposure-history diversity that was represented. Shared clonotypes: approximately 5.3% naive CD4, about 4% naive CD8, 2.3% memory CD4, around 0.4% memory CD8.

The data were produced by immunoSEQ multiplex PCR, yet TCRdb's version contains in-frame clones alone and is incomplete. The repertoire has some 240,000 clones, under 80% of them found once; the top ten carry around 10%. CDR1 and CDR2 from the germline V gene are MNHEY and SMNVEV (reference sequence). The CDR3 has 16 residues. Trimming removed 6 bases from V and 1 base from J, with 17 bases in between. Material: memory CD4+ T cells sorted from blood. Specified subset: CD45RA-negative fraction. This receptor was obtained from a man younger than 40 in good health. The chain couples TRBV27 to TRBJ2-3; possibly TRBD1 for D (6 bases). The CDR3 DNA sequence: TGTGCCAGCAGAAGAACAGGGTTCGTGGGCACAGATACGCAGTATTTT. Amino acid sequence: CASRRTGFVGTDTQYF.